This T cell receptor (beta chain) is drawn from a study of human T cells and chemical hapten exposure. With regard to this clonotype: Its antigen is unknown.

From the RACE reads, TCRdb called clonotypes with MiXCR, one entry per CDR3 protein. The sample carries approximately 260,000 distinct CDR3 sequences, roughly 7.7% recorded once. Findings and limits, study-wide: No change in TCRs above 1 in 1000 frequency was produced by DPC sensitization.

Time point noted: pre-sensitization, week 0. Specified treatment: therapeutic diphenylcyclopropenone sensitization with weekly scalp DPC. Trimming removed 4 bases from V and 0 bases from J; junction bases left unmatched: 6. Germline V CDR1 and CDR2: LGHNA, YSLEER. The CDR3 runs 16 residues. The gene calls are TRBV4-3 and TRBJ2-4, with 7 bases matching TRBD1. This clonotype originated in a man between 18 and 29 years old with alopecia areata. Some clones in this sample may be carry-over from other donors' samples. Sequencing was performed on whole blood, taken in connection with sensitization to the hapten diphenylcyclopropenone (DPC). CDR3 DNA: TGCGCCAGCAGCCGAGGGACAGAGCTAGCCAAAAACATTCAGTACTTC. This translates into CASSRGTELAKNIQYF.